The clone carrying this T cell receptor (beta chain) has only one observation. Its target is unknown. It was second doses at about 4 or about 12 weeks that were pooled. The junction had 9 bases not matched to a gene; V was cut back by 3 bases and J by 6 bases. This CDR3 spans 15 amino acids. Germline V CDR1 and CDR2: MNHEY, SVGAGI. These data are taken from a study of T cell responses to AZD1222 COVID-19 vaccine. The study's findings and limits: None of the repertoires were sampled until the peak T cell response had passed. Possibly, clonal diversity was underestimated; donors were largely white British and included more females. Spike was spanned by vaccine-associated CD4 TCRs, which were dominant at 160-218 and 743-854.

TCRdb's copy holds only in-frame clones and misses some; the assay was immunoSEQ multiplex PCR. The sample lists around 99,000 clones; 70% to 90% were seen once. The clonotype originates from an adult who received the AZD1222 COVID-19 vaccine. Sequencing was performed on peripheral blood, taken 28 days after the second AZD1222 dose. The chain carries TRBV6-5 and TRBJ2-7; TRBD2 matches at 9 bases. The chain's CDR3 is CASSYSGSRISEQYF. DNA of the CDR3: TGTGCCAGCAGTTATAGCGGGAGCAGAATAAGCGAGCAGTACTTC.